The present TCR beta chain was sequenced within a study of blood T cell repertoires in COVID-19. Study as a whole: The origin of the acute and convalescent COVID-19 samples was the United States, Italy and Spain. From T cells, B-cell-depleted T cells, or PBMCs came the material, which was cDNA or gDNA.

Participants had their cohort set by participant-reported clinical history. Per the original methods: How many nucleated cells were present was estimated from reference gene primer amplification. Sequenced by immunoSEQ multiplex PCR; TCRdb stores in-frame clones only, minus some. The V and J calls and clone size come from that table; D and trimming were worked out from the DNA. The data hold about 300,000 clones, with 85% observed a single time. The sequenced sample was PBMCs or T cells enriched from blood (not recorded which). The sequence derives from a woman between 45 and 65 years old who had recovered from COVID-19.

DNA for the CDR3: TGTGCCAGCATAAGTCCGGTCGGCGGGGTGGCCTACAATGAGCAGTTCTTC. Protein: CASISPVGGVAYNEQFF. The V call is TRBV28, the J call TRBJ2-1; a weak D match, TRBD2 (6 bases). CDR3 size: 17 residues. V was cut by 7 bases and J by 2 bases, with 21 bases left in between. Germline-derived CDR1 and CDR2 are MDHEN and SYDVKM.